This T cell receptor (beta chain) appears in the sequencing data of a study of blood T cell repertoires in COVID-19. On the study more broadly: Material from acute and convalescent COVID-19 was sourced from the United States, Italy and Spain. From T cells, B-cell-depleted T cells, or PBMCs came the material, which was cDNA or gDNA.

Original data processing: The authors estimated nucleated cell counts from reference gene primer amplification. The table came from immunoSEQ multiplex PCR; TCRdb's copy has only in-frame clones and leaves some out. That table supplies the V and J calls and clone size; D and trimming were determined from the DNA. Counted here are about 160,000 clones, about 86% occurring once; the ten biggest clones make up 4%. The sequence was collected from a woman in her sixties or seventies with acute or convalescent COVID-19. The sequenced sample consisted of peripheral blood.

The DNA for the CDR3 is TGTGCCACCAGCAGCGGGCAGGGGCACAATGAGCAGTTCTTC. Its protein product is CATSSGQGHNEQFF. The chain couples TRBV15 to TRBJ2-1; the D gene is possibly TRBD1 (6 bases). The germline V and J ends were trimmed by 3 bases and 5 bases, with 11 bases remaining between them. CDR3 length: 14 residues. Germline values: CDR1 LNHNV, CDR2 YYDKDF (reference sequence). Full variable domain (missing parts from reference TRBV15 and TRBJ2-1): DAMVIQNPRYQVTQFGKPVTLSCSQTLNHNVMYWYQQKSSQAPKLLFHYYDKDFNNEADTPDNFQSRRPNTSFCFLDIRSPGLGDTAMYLCATSSGQGHNEQFFGPGTRLTVL.